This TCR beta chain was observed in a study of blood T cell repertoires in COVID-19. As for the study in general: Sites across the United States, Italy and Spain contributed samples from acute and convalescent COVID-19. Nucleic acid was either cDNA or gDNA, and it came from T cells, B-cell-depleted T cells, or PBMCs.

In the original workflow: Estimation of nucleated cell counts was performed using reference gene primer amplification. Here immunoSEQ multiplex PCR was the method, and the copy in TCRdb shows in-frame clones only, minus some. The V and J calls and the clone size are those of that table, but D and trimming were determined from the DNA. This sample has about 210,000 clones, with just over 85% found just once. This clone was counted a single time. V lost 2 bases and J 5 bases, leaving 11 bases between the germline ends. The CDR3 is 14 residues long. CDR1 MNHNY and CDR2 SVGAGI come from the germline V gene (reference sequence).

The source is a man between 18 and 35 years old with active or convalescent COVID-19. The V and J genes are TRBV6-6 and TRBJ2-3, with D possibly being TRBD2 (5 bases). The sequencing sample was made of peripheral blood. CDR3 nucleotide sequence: TGTGCCAGCAGTTACGCATTCCGGGGAGATACGCAGTATTTT. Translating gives CASSYAFRGDTQYF.